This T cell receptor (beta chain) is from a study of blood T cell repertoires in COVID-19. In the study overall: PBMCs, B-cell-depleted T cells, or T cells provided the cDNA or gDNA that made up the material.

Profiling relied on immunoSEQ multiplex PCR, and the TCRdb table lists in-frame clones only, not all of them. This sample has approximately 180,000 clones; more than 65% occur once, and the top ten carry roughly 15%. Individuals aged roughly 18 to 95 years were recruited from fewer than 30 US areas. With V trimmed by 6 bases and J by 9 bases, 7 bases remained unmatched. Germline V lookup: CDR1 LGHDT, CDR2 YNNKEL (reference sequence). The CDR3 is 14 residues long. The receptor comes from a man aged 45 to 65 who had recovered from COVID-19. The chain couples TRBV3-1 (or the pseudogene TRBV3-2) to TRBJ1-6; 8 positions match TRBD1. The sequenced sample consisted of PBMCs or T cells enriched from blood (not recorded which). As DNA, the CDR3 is TGTGCCAGCAGGGACAGGGTGGCCAGTTCACCCCTCCACTTT. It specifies CASRDRVASSPLHF.